This T cell receptor (beta chain) came from a study of shared clonotypes between healthy human individuals. Whole-study context: A couple of female and a few male donors aged 18 to 49 were enrolled.

After removal of 10 bases from V and 9 bases from J, the junction contained 10 bases not matched to a gene. This CDR3 contains 14 residues. Germline V gives CDR1 LNHDA, CDR2 SQIVND (reference sequence). This table comes from immunoSEQ multiplex PCR, and its TCRdb copy is limited to in-frame clones, with some not included. The sample consists of hundreds of thousands of clones, 85% to 95% of them appearing once. Details on this clone: The antigen is undetermined.

General study points: Sorted-subset sequencing, rarefaction showed, was incomplete despite large depth. Shared across a handful of donors were 4% to 5% of the naive CD4 clonotypes.

Naive CD8 isolation took CD45RO-negative cells positively selected for CCR7 and excluded terminally differentiated effector memory CD45RA+ cells. None of the donors, who were healthy HIV-negative adults, had recently had acute infections or vaccinations. Material: naive CD8+ T cells sorted from blood. This clonotype originated in a woman aged 30 to 39 in good health. The chain uses TRBV19 and TRBJ1-6, with 9 bases aligning to TRBD1. CDR3 DNA sequence: TGTGCCACTACAACCGGGACAGGGAGTTCACCCCTCCACTTT. Protein: CATTTGTGSSPLHF.